Sequencing of this TCR beta chain was carried out in a study of spatial heterogeneity in lung cancer. Germline V gives CDR1 DFQATT, CDR2 SNEGSKA (reference sequence). There are 16 residues in the CDR3. V dropped 6 bases and J dropped 8 bases, with 26 bases sitting between them. TCRdb independently ran MiXCR on the 5' RACE reads; one entry per CDR3 protein. Of some 20,000 distinct CDR3 sequences listed, about 3% are singletons. This clonotype was counted many times. Stated time point: sample taken at primary tumor resection. The approximately 79 donors had untreated early-stage non-small cell lung cancer.

The specimen was PBMCs, collected at surgery. The origin of this receptor is a female donor with early-stage non-small cell lung cancer. The chain is built from TRBV20-1 and TRBJ2-1; perhaps TRBD2 as D (5 bases). The CDR3 sequence: CSARDYFWQSGDEQFF. CDR3 bases: TGCAGTGCCCGCGACTATTTCTGGCAGTCGGGCGATGAGCAGTTCTTC.